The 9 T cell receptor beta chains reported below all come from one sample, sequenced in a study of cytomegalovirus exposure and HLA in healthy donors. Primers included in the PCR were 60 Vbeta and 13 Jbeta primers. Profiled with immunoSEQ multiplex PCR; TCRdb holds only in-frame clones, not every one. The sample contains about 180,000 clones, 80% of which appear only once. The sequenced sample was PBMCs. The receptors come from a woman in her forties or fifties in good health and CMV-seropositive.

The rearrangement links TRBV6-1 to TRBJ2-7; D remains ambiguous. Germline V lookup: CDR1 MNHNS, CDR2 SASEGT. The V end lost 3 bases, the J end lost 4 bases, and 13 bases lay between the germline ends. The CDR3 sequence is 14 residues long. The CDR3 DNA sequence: TGTGCCAGCAGTGACGCGGCACACTCGTACGAGCAGTACTTC. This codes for CASSDAAHSYEQYF.

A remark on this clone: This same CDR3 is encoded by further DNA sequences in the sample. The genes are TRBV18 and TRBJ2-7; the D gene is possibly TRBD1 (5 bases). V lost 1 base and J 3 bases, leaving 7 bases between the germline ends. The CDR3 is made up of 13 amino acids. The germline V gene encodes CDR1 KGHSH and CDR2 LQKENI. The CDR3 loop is CASSPQTDYEQYF. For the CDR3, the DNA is TGTGCCAGCTCACCACAGACAGACTACGAGCAGTACTTC.

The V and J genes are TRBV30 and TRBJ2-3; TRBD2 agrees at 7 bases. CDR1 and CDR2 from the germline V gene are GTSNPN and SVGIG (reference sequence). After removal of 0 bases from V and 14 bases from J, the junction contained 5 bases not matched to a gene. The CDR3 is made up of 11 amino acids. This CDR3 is CAWSVGGERYF. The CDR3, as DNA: TGTGCCTGGAGTGTGGGGGGGGAGCGGTATTTT. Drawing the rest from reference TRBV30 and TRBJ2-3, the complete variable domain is SQTIHQWPATLVQPVGSPLSLECTVEGTSNPNLYWYRQAAGRGLQLLFYSVGIGQISSEVPQNLSASRPQDRQFILSSKKLLLSDSGFYLCAWSVGGERYFGPGTRLTVL.

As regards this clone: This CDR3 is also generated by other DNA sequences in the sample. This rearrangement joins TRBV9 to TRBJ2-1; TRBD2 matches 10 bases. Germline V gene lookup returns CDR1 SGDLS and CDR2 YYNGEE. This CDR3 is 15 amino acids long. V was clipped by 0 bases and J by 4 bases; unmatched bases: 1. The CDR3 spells CASSVALAGYNEQFF. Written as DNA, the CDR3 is TGTGCCAGCAGCGTAGCACTAGCGGGGTACAATGAGCAGTTCTTC.

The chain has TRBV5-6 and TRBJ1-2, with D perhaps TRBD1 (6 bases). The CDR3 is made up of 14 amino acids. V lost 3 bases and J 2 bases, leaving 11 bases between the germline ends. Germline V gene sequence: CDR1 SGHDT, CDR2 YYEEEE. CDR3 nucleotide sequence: TGTGCCAGCAGCTCCGGGACACTCAACTATGGCTACACCTTC. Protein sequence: CASSSGTLNYGYTF.

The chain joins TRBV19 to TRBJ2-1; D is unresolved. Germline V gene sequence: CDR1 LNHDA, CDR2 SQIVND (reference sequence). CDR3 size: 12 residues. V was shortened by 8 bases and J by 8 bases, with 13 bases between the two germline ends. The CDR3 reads CASRPGKDEQFF. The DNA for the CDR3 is TGTGCCAGTCGGCCAGGAAAGGATGAGCAGTTCTTC.

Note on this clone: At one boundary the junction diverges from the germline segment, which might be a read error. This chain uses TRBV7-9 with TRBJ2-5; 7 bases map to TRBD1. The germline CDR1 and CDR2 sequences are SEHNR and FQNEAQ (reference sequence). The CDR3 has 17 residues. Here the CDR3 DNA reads TGTTCCAGCAGCTTAGACAAGGGGGCAAGAAAGGGTGCGACCCAGTACTTC. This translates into CSSSLDKGARKGATQYF.

The CDR3 coding sequence is TGTGCCAGCTCAGCGACCGGGACTAGTAGGAGGACAGATACGCAGTATTTT. Translation: CASSATGTSRRTDTQYF. The chain links TRBV18 to TRBJ2-3, with TRBD2 matching 8 bases. Germline trimming cut 5 bases from V and 3 bases from J; bases unmatched to any gene: 13. Germline-derived CDR1 and CDR2 are KGHSH and LQKENI. The CDR3 has 17 amino acids.

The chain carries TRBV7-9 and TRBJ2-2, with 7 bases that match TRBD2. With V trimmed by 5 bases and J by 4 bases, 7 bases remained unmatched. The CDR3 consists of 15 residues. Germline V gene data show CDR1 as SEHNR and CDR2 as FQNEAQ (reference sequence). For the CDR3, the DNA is TGTGCCAGCAGCCGTATACGGGGGGTCACCGGGGAGCTGTTTTTT. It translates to CASSRIRGVTGELFF.